These T cell receptor beta chains were read from a single sample in a study of radiotherapy plus CTLA-4 blockade in lung cancer. Assay used: immunoSEQ multiplex PCR; TCRdb lists only in-frame clones, some missing. The data contain some 66,000 clones, around 81% of them seen just once; the ten biggest clones take up less than 5%. Sample: peripheral blood, taken from a patient treated with radiotherapy plus ipilimumab. Source of these receptors: a human donor with non-small cell lung cancer who had a partial response to radiotherapy plus ipilimumab. Each CDR3 is given with its conserved first and last residue. A D gene is named only where the DNA matches it firmly. Expanded clones get a size class; other rows say once, few or many, or leave the size out.

>TRBJ2-7|TRBV5-1|-|TRBD1
CASSSGTGLHEQYF
TGCGCCAGCAGCTCGGGGACAGGGCTCCACGAGCAGTACTTC
>TRBJ2-7|TRBV27|-|TRBD2
CASRLAGGPREQYF
TGTGCCAGCAGACTAGCGGGAGGGCCGAGGGAGCAGTACTTC
>TRBJ1-1|TRBV5-1|-|TRBD1
CASSLQGAGGTEAFF
TGCGCCAGCAGCTTGCAGGGGGCTGGGGGGACTGAAGCTTTCTTT
>TRBJ1-4|TRBV5-8|-|-
CASSLGAGITGEKLFF
TGTGCCAGCAGCTTGGGGGCGGGGATCACGGGCGAAAAACTGTTTTTT
>TRBJ2-1|TRBV5-1|-|TRBD2
CASTLLSGSYNEQFF
TGCGCCAGCACCCTCCTTAGCGGGAGCTACAATGAGCAGTTCTTC
>TRBJ2-3|TRBV11-1|once|TRBD1
CASSLGDSGTDTQYF
TGTGCCAGCAGCTTAGGGGACAGTGGGACAGATACGCAGTATTTT
>TRBJ2-2|TRBV6-6|once|-
CASSLITGELFF
TGTGCCAGCAGTCTAATCACCGGGGAGCTGTTTTTT
>TRBJ1-5|TRBV7-8|few|TRBD1
CASSLGQVHNQPQHF
TGTGCCAGCAGCCTGGGACAGGTCCACAATCAGCCCCAGCATTTT
>TRBJ2-7|TRBV19|few|TRBD1
CASTMRGQGASEQYF
TGTGCCAGTACCATGAGGGGACAGGGGGCCTCGGAACAGTACTTC
>TRBJ2-5|TRBV7-9|medium-sized|-
CASSLELTGLRGSQYF
TGTGCCAGCAGCTTAGAGTTGACCGGGCTAAGAGGGTCCCAGTACTTC
>TRBJ1-1|TRBV2|once|TRBD1
CASRVTGGDPEAFF
TGTGCCAGCAGGGTGACAGGGGGGGATCCTGAAGCTTTCTTT
>TRBJ2-5|TRBV2|-|-
CASSEEAGRETQYF
TGTGCCAGCAGTGAAGAGGCGGGGAGAGAGACCCAGTACTTC
>TRBJ1-1|TRBV19|-|TRBD1
CASSRGQENTEAFF
TGTGCCAGTAGCCGGGGACAGGAGAACACTGAAGCTTTCTTT
>TRBJ2-1|TRBV2|-|TRBD2
CASGTSGNEQFF
TGTGCCAGCGGGACTAGCGGCAATGAGCAGTTCTTC
>TRBJ2-2|TRBV4-2|-|TRBD2
CASSQTSGNTGELFF
TGTGCCAGCAGCCAGACTAGCGGGAACACCGGGGAGCTGTTTTTT
>TRBJ1-2|TRBV29-1|few|-
CSVEDQGGGGYTF
TGCAGCGTTGAAGATCAAGGGGGTGGAGGCTACACCTTC
>TRBJ1-2|TRBV30|-|TRBD1
CAWRAGQGAYGYTF
TGTGCCTGGAGGGCGGGACAGGGGGCCTATGGCTACACCTTC
>TRBJ2-5|TRBV19|-|-
CASSSRQATQYF
TGTGCCAGTAGTAGCCGGCAGGCGACCCAGTACTTC
>TRBJ2-1|TRBV5-1|-|TRBD1
CASSWGDREYNEQFF
TGCGCCAGCAGCTGGGGGGACAGGGAATACAATGAGCAGTTCTTC
>TRBJ1-2|TRBV6-5|-|TRBD1
CASRPQGGGGYGYTF
TGTGCCAGCAGACCACAGGGGGGTGGAGGCTATGGCTACACCTTC
>TRBJ2-2|TRBV9|-|TRBD2
CASSVGLAGVGGELFF
TGTGCCAGCAGCGTGGGGCTAGCGGGAGTAGGCGGGGAGCTGTTTTTT
>TRBJ2-3|TRBV2|-|-
CASSDGDSSDTQYF
TGTGCCAGCAGTGACGGGGACTCCTCAGATACGCAGTATTTT
>TRBJ2-4|TRBV19|once|TRBD2
CASSSQGTSGPQNIQYF
TGTGCCAGTAGTTCCCAGGGGACTAGCGGCCCCCAAAACATTCAGTACTTC
>TRBJ2-2|TRBV6-1|-|-
CASVRDYTGELFF
TGTGCCAGCGTCCGAGACTACACCGGGGAGCTGTTTTTT
>TRBJ1-2|TRBV6-5|-|-
CASIDRDRIDGYTF
TGTGCCAGCATAGATAGAGACAGGATAGATGGCTACACCTTC
>TRBJ2-7|TRBV5-1|-|TRBD2
CASSPGTSGRVSSYEQYF
TGCGCCAGCAGCCCGGGGACTAGCGGGAGGGTCAGCTCCTACGAGCAGTACTTC
>TRBJ2-1|TRBV5-1|-|TRBD1
CASSWTGRTNEQFF
TGCGCCAGCAGCTGGACAGGGAGGACGAATGAGCAGTTCTTC
>TRBJ2-3|TRBV2|-|TRBD2
CASTSSGRARGTDTQYF
TGTGCCAGCACCTCTAGCGGGAGGGCCCGGGGCACAGATACGCAGTATTTT
>TRBJ1-4|TRBV28|-|-
CATVTGATNEKLFF
TGTGCCACCGTTACGGGGGCAACTAATGAAAAACTGTTTTTT
>TRBJ2-3|TRBV5-1|-|TRBD2
CASSLAGSGRTDTQYF
TGCGCCAGCAGCTTGGCGGGTAGCGGGAGAACAGATACGCAGTATTTT
>TRBJ2-3|TRBV6-5|-|-
CATTGSCF
TGTGCCACCACCGGGTCTTGTTTT
>TRBJ2-7|TRBV5-4|-|TRBD2
CASSLAAGGSYEQYF
TGTGCCAGCAGCTTGGCGGCGGGGGGGTCCTACGAGCAGTACTTC
>TRBJ2-1|TRBV5-1|-|TRBD2
CASSASGRANEQFF
TGCGCCAGCAGCGCTAGCGGGAGGGCAAATGAGCAGTTCTTC
>TRBJ2-7|TRBV6-1|-|-
CASSEIDTDYEQYF
TGTGCCAGCAGTGAAATCGACACCGACTACGAGCAGTACTTC
>TRBJ2-7|TRBV11-2|-|TRBD1
CASSTPDRGYEQYF
TGTGCCAGCAGCACACCGGACAGGGGCTACGAGCAGTACTTC
>TRBJ2-5|TRBV19|-|TRBD2
CASRLAGGQETQYF
TGTGCCAGCCGACTAGCGGGAGGGCAAGAGACCCAGTACTTC
>TRBJ1-2|TRBV28|-|-
CASSLSDYGYTF
TGTGCCAGCAGTTTATCGGACTATGGCTACACCTTC
>TRBJ2-2|TRBV5-4|once|TRBD2
CASSSLGTSGHTGELFF
TGTGCCAGCAGCTCGTTAGGGACTAGCGGGCACACCGGGGAGCTGTTTTTT
>TRBJ1-2|TRBV5-5|-|-
CASNTQGLHGYTF
TGTGCCAGCAACACACAGGGCCTTCATGGCTACACCTTC
>TRBJ2-7|TRBV5-1|-|TRBD2
CASSKTIAGGGEQYF
TGCGCCAGCAGTAAGACTATAGCGGGAGGAGGTGAGCAGTACTTC